Below are 15 T cell receptor beta chains sequenced from a single sample in a study of cytomegalovirus exposure and HLA in healthy donors. PCR amplification relied on 60 Vbeta primers (plus 13 Jbeta primers). Measured with immunoSEQ multiplex PCR; TCRdb has only the in-frame clones, and not every one. The table lists roughly 170,000 clones, over 80% of them singletons. Sequenced sample: PBMCs. The receptor source for this set is a man aged 50 to 60 in good health and CMV-seronegative.

The chain recombines TRBV30 with TRBJ1-5; the D gene is possibly TRBD1 (6 bases). The CDR3 consists of 14 residues. V was trimmed by 7 bases and J by 7 bases, leaving 20 bases between them. Germline loops: CDR1 GTSNPN, CDR2 SVGIG (reference sequence). The CDR3 is CAFSQGKVAQPQHF. For the CDR3, the DNA is TGTGCCTTCAGCCAGGGGAAGGTGGCCCAGCCCCAGCATTTT.

The CDR3 is CASSSARETYEQYF. CDR3 bases: TGTGCCAGCAGTTCGGCCAGGGAAACCTACGAGCAGTACTTC. The chain employs TRBV6-7 and TRBJ2-7; TRBD1 might be the D (5 bases). TRBV6-7 is assigned to the ORF class and has an uncertain function. V shed 4 bases and J shed 2 bases, with 12 bases lying between them. The CDR3 is made up of 14 amino acids.

This chain uses TRBV6-1 with TRBJ1-2; TRBD1 matches at 8 bases. This CDR3 region has 12 residues. Unmatched junction bases numbered 3, after V lost 7 bases and J lost 5 bases. Germline lookup yields CDR1 MNHNS and CDR2 SASEGT. As DNA, the CDR3 is TGTGCCAGCATCGGACAGGGATATGGCTACACCTTC. Encoded protein: CASIGQGYGYTF.

The chain couples TRBV29-1 to TRBJ1-4, with 12 nucleotides matching TRBD1. The length of the CDR3 is 17 residues. The V gene end was trimmed by 7 bases and the J gene end by 8 bases; junction bases not matched to a gene: 17. Looked up from germline, CDR1 is SQVTM and CDR2 is ANQGSEA. The DNA for the CDR3 is TGCAGCGGGGGGACCGGGACAGGGGGCGCGGGACAGGAAAAACTGTTTTTT. It is translated as CSGGTGTGGAGQEKLFF.

This sequence joins TRBV11-2 and TRBJ2-1; TRBD2 agrees at 12 bases. Looked up from germline, CDR1 is SGHAT and CDR2 is FQNNGV. The CDR3 covers 16 residues. Losses at the gene ends were 4 bases for V and 7 bases for J; bases not matched to a gene: 8. As DNA, the CDR3 is TGTGCCAGCAGCTCCCAACTAGCGGGGGGTTTTAATGAGCAGTTCTTC. It codes for CASSSQLAGGFNEQFF. Complete variable domain (other parts from reference TRBV11-2 and TRBJ2-1): EAGVAQSPRYKIIEKRQSVAFWCNPISGHATLYWYQQILGQGPKLLIQFQNNGVVDDSQLPKDRFSAERLKGVDSTLKIQPAKLEDSAVYLCASSSQLAGGFNEQFFGPGTRLTVL.

This sequence joins TRBV7-2 and TRBJ1-2, with 7 positions matching TRBD1. Germline V CDR1 and CDR2: SGHTA, FQGNSA. The trim removed 6 bases at V and 0 bases at J, leaving 13 bases unmatched. CDR3 length: 17 residues. The CDR3 sequence is CASSLRQGPGTNYGYTF. CDR3 DNA: TGTGCCAGCAGTCTTCGACAGGGCCCTGGAACTAACTATGGCTACACCTTC.

On this clone: The same CDR3 arises from other DNA sequences in this sample as well. Here the CDR3 reads CASTGTGDEQFF. Here the CDR3 DNA reads TGTGCCAGCACAGGGACTGGGGATGAGCAGTTCTTC. The chain recombines TRBV2 with TRBJ2-1; D is possibly TRBD2 (6 bases). Trimming cost V 7 bases and J 8 bases, with 12 bases left between them. The germline gives CDR1 SNHLY, CDR2 FYNNEI. This CDR3 comprises 12 residues.

The V and J genes are TRBV21-1 and TRBJ2-7; the D call in the table, TRBD2, was not verified against the DNA. TRBV21-1 is recorded as a pseudogene. This CDR3 comprises 14 residues. CDR3 coding DNA: TGTGCCAGCAGCAAGGGTCCATCGGGGGGCGAGCAGTACTTC. It translates to CASSKGPSGGEQYF.

This rearrangement joins TRBV2 to TRBJ2-5; 8 nucleotides line up with TRBD1. After removal of 6 bases from V and 5 bases from J, the junction contained 5 bases not matched to a gene. The CDR3 extends over 13 amino acids. CDR1 SNHLY and CDR2 FYNNEI come from the germline V gene. The CDR3 nucleotides read TGTGCCAGCAGGGCGGACAGGGTGGAGACCCAGTACTTC. This gives the protein CASRADRVETQYF.

To note about this clone: Other DNA variants within this sample encode the same CDR3. The chain employs TRBV5-1 and TRBJ1-3; D is perhaps TRBD1 (6 bases). CDR1 and CDR2 (germline): SGHRS, YFSETQ. The CDR3 is made up of 14 amino acids. The V end was cut by 2 bases, the J end by 1 base, with 7 bases between. The CDR3 sequence: CASSLQGSGNTIYF. The CDR3 DNA reads as TGCGCCAGCAGCTTACAGGGTTCTGGAAACACCATATATTTT.

Comments on this clone: Different DNA sequences within this sample yield the same CDR3. The chain links TRBV7-2 to TRBJ2-3; unclear D gene. Trimming removed 2 bases at V and 6 bases at J, with 6 bases between. The germline gives CDR1 SGHTA, CDR2 FQGNSA. CDR3 length: 12 amino acids. CDR3: CASSLYGDTQYF. Written as DNA, the CDR3 is TGTGCCAGCAGCTTATACGGGGATACGCAGTATTTT. Full variable domain (rest looked up from reference TRBV7-2 and TRBJ2-3): GAGVSQSPSNKVTEKGKDVELRCDPISGHTALYWYRQSLGQGLEFLIYFQGNSAPDKSGLPSDRFSAERTGGSVSTLTIQRTQQEDSAVYLCASSLYGDTQYFGPGTRLTVL.

The rearrangement links TRBV5-1 to TRBJ2-1; 8 bases fit TRBD2. This CDR3 has 16 residues. Germline values: CDR1 SGHRS, CDR2 YFSETQ. J was trimmed by 6 bases and V by 4 bases; bases with no gene match: 12. Here the CDR3 reads CASSRQLAAGSNEQFF. CDR3 nucleotides: TGCGCCAGCAGCCGTCAACTAGCGGCTGGGTCCAATGAGCAGTTCTTC.

The chain couples TRBV28 to TRBJ1-5; D call uncertain. The germline V and J ends were trimmed by 2 bases and 5 bases, with 7 bases remaining between them. Germline V gene sequence: CDR1 MDHEN, CDR2 SYDVKM. There are 13 residues in the CDR3. The chain's CDR3 is CASSLREDQPQHF. In DNA, the CDR3 is TGTGCCAGCAGTTTAAGGGAGGATCAGCCCCAGCATTTT.

The chain has TRBV11-2 and TRBJ2-1, with 7 nucleotides matching TRBD2. After removal of 6 bases from V and 9 bases from J, the junction contained 17 bases not matched to a gene. Germline-derived CDR1 and CDR2 are SGHAT and FQNNGV. CDR3 length: 16 residues. The CDR3 coding sequence is TGTGCCAGCAGAAGCATTGAAGGGAGGGCCTCGGGTGAGCAGTTCTTC. The encoded protein is CASRSIEGRASGEQFF.

The gene calls are TRBV9 and TRBJ2-1, with D possibly being TRBD2 (7 bases). V lost 4 bases and J 4 bases, leaving 18 bases between the germline ends. The V gene's germline CDR1 is SGDLS and CDR2 YYNGEE. The CDR3 covers 16 residues. DNA of the CDR3: TGTGCCAGCAGCCCACTAGGGGGAGGGCTTTACAATGAGCAGTTCTTC. Translation gives CASSPLGGGLYNEQFF.